This T cell receptor (beta chain) was retrieved from a study of Graves' ophthalmopathy and Graves' hyperthyroidism. This clonotype was found a few times. Using RNA transcripts, the TCR beta CDR3 regions were amplified. HTBI primers primed a first-round RT-PCR, and a second-round multiplex PCR followed. TCRdb processed the multiplex PCR reads anew with MiXCR; each CDR3 protein has one entry. The sample consists of about 740,000 distinct CDR3 sequences, approximately 40% of them appearing once. Sequenced material: peripheral blood. The TCR was taken from an adult man with Graves' ophthalmopathy.

This CDR3 is CSAGGLAGGRDEQYF. CDR3 nucleotides: TGCAGTGCGGGCGGACTAGCGGGGGGTCGGGACGAGCAGTACTTC. The chain carries TRBV20-1 and TRBJ2-7, with TRBD2 identical over 14 bases. This CDR3 spans 15 amino acids. Germline V gene lookup returns CDR1 DFQATT and CDR2 SNEGSKA (reference sequence). Trimming took 6 bases from V and 5 from J; bases not matched to a gene: 9.